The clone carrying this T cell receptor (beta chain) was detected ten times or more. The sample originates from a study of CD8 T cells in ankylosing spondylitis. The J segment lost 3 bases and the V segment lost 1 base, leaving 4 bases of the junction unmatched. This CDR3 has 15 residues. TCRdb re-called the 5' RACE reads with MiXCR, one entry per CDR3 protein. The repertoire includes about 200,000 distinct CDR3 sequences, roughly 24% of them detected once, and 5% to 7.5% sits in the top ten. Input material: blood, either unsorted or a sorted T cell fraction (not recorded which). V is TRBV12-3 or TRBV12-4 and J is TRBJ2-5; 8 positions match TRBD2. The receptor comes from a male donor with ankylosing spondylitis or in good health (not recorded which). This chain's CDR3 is CASSLDGRAEETQYF. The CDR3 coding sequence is TGTGCCAGCAGTTTAGACGGGAGGGCCGAAGAGACCCAGTACTTC.